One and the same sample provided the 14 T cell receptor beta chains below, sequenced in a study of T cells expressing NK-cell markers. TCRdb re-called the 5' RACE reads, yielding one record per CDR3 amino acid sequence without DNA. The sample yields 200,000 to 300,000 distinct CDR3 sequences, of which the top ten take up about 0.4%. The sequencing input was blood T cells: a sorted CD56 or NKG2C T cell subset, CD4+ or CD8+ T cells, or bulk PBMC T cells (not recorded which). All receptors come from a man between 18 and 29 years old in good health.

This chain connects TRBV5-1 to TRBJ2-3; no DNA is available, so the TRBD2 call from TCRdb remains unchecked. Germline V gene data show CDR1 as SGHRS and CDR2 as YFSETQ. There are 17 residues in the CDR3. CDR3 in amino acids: CASSLKTSGKGKDTQYF.

This CDR3 is CSARGVAGISTEAFF. V usage is TRBV20-1 and J usage is TRBJ1-1. The germline gives CDR1 DFQATT, CDR2 SNEGSKA (reference sequence). This CDR3 region has 15 residues.

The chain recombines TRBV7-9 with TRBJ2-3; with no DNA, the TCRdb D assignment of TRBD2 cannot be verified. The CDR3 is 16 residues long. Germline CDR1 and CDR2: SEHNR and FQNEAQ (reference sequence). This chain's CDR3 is CASSLQASGSPDTQYF.

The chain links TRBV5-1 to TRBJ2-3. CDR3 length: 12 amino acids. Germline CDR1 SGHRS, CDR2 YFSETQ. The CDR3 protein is CASSRDTDTQYF.

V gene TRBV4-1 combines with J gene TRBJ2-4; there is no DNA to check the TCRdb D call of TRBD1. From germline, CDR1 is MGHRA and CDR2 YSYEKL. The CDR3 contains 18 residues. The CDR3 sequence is CASSQAHPLTGIANIQYF.

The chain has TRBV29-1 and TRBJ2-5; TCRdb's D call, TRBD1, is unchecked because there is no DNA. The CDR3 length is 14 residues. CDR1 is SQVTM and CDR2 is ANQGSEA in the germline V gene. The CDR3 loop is CSVPVAPRGETQYF.

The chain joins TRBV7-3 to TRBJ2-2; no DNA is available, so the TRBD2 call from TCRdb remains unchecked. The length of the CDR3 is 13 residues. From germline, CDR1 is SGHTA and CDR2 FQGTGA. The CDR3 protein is CASSFEGTGELFF.

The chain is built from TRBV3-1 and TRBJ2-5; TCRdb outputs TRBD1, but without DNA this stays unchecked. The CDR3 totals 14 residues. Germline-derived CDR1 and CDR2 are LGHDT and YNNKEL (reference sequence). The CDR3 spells CASSQETRQGDQYF.

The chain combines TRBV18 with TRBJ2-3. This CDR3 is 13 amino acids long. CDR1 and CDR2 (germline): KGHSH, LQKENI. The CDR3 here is CASSRTSGDTQYF.

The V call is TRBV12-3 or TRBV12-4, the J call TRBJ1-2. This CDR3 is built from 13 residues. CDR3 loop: CASRSIPNYGYTF.

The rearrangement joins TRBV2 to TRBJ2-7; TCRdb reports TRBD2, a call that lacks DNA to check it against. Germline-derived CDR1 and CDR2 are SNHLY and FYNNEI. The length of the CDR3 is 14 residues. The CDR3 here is CASSKDYSSYEQYF.

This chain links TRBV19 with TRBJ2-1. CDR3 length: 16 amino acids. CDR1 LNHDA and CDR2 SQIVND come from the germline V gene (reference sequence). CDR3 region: CASRTLGGSPYNEQFF.

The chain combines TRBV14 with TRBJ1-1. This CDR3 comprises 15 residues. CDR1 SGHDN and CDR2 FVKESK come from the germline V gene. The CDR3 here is CASSQVVRFNTEAFF.

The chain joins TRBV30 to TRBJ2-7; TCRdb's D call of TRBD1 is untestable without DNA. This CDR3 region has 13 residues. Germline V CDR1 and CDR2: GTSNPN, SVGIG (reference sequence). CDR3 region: CAWRIPGGGEQYF.